Each of the 30 T cell receptor beta chains below was sequenced from the same sample in a study of control samples from healthy donors and cancer patients. Produced via immunoSEQ multiplex PCR; TCRdb's table is partial and in-frame only. The repertoire has roughly 74,000 clones, approximately 94% of them found once; the top ten carry roughly 5%. The sample comprised blood. These receptors came from a woman aged 18 to 35 in good health.

The CDR3 sequence: CASSLEGLRYNEQFF. The CDR3 DNA sequence: TGCGCCAGCAGCTTGGAGGGACTAAGATACAATGAGCAGTTCTTC. V and J are TRBV5-1 and TRBJ2-1; the match to TRBD2 covers 7 bases. The CDR3 is made up of 15 amino acids. Unmatched junction bases numbered 4, after V lost 0 bases and J lost 4 bases. Per the germline V gene, CDR1 is SGHRS and CDR2 is YFSETQ.

This chain joins TRBV19 and TRBJ2-1; D is possibly TRBD2 (7 bases). The CDR3 has 14 residues. Trimming shortened V by 3 bases and J by 9 bases, and 15 bases separated the two germline ends. Germline CDR1 reads LNHDA; CDR2 reads SQIVND (reference sequence). The CDR3 sequence: CASSIGGGAVEQFF. The CDR3 nucleotides are TGTGCCAGTAGTATTGGTGGGGGGGCTGTTGAGCAGTTCTTC. Full variable domain (remainder filled in from reference TRBV19 and TRBJ2-1): DGGITQSPKYLFRKEGQNVTLSCEQNLNHDAMYWYRQDPGQGLRLIYYSQIVNDFQKGDIAEGYSVSREKKESFPLTVTSAQKNPTAFYLCASSIGGGAVEQFFGPGTRLTVL.

The chain employs TRBV6-6 and TRBJ1-1, with TRBD1 matching over 9 bases. Germline assignment: CDR1 MNHNY and CDR2 SVGAGI (reference sequence). With 5 bases clipped from V and 4 bases from J, the junction kept 14 bases outside the gene matches. The CDR3 spans 17 residues. The CDR3 loop is CASSQRNTGGRGTEAFF. CDR3 sequence (DNA): TGTGCCAGCAGTCAAAGAAATACAGGGGGCCGGGGCACTGAAGCTTTCTTT.

The chain links TRBV28 to TRBJ1-1, with D perhaps matching TRBD1 (5 bases). Trimming left V 6 bases short and J 1 base short, with 9 bases between. The CDR3 sequence is 13 residues long. Germline V gives CDR1 MDHEN, CDR2 SYDVKM. The CDR3: CASRKTGNTEAFF. The CDR3 nucleotides are TGTGCCAGCAGAAAAACAGGGAACACTGAAGCTTTCTTT.

This clone was seen once. At one end, the junction sequence differs from germline, possibly due to a read error. The chain uses TRBV7-2 and TRBJ1-2; D is unresolved. In germline, CDR1 is SGHTA, CDR2 FQGNSA. The CDR3 contains 14 residues. CDR3 sequence: CASSIANRRARYTF. The CDR3 bases are TGTGCCAGCAGCATAGCAAATCGACGGGCCCGATACACCTTC.

The chain joins TRBV9 to TRBJ2-5, with TRBD2 identical over 8 bases. This CDR3 is 14 amino acids long. The J segment lost 5 bases and the V segment lost 2 bases, leaving 5 bases of the junction unmatched. Germline CDR1 reads SGDLS; CDR2 reads YYNGEE. The CDR3 spells CASSVSGGEETQYF. CDR3 nucleotides: TGTGCCAGCAGCGTCAGCGGGGGAGAGGAGACCCAGTACTTC.

V is TRBV6-6 and J is TRBJ1-5, with TRBD1 matching over 9 bases. Trimming at V came to 2 bases and at J to 3 bases, leaving 5 bases not matched to a gene. Germline values: CDR1 MNHNY, CDR2 SVGAGI (reference sequence). CDR3 length equals 16 residues. The chain's CDR3 is CASSYPGQGYNQPQHF. CDR3 coding DNA: TGTGCCAGCAGTTACCCGGGACAGGGTTACAATCAGCCCCAGCATTTT.

This clone was observed a single time. V is TRBV28 and J is TRBJ1-2; D may be TRBD1 (5 bases). Germline V gene sequence: CDR1 MDHEN, CDR2 SYDVKM. The CDR3 consists of 12 residues. V was cut by 11 bases and J by 3 bases, with 13 bases left in between. The CDR3 here is CAPPGEDYGYTF. CDR3 nucleotides: TGTGCCCCCCCGGGGGAGGACTATGGCTACACCTTC.

This chain joins TRBV19 and TRBJ1-2; TRBD1 agrees at 8 bases. CDR1 is LNHDA, CDR2 SQIVND, per germline (reference sequence). This CDR3 is built from 13 residues. The V segment lost 6 bases and the J segment 6 bases; nucleotides outside the gene matches: 6. CDR3 sequence reads: CASSRTGKDGYTF. The CDR3 DNA is TGTGCCAGTAGCAGGACAGGGAAGGATGGCTACACCTTC.

J is TRBJ2-2 and V is TRBV18; the D gene could be TRBD1 or TRBD2 (5 bases each). V lost 3 bases and J 6 bases, leaving 20 bases between the germline ends. Germline V gene lookup returns CDR1 KGHSH and CDR2 LQKENI. CDR3 length equals 17 residues. The CDR3 spells CASSPYGTGAISGELFF. The CDR3 DNA reads as TGTGCCAGCTCACCCTACGGGACGGGCGCTATCTCCGGGGAGCTGTTTTTT.

The V call is TRBV14, the J call TRBJ2-3; TRBD2 aligns across 9 bases. The CDR3 runs 15 residues. V lost 5 bases to trimming and J lost 1 base; unmatched junction nucleotides: 4. CDR1 is SGHDN, CDR2 FVKESK, per germline. This CDR3 reads CASSLLAGGTDTQYF. CDR3 in DNA: TGTGCCAGCAGCTTACTAGCGGGTGGCACAGATACGCAGTATTTT.

This chain links TRBV20-1 with TRBJ2-7; TRBD1 or TRBD2 may be the D gene (5 bases each). The germline V gene encodes CDR1 DFQATT and CDR2 SNEGSKA (reference sequence). V shed 7 bases and J shed 3 bases, with 10 bases lying between them. The CDR3 extends over 11 amino acids. The CDR3 is CSGWDGYEQYF. In DNA form, the CDR3 reads TGCAGTGGATGGGACGGCTACGAGCAGTACTTC.

The chain recombines TRBV5-6 with TRBJ1-2; TRBD1 is a possible D gene (6 bases). Trimming cost V 1 base and J 4 bases, with 11 bases left between them. Germline CDR1 is SGHDT and CDR2 is YYEEEE. The CDR3 is 14 residues long. CDR3 nucleotides: TGTGCCAGCAGCTTGAGAACAGGGTTCTATGGCTACACCTTC. The encoded protein is CASSLRTGFYGYTF.

This rearrangement joins TRBV5-8 to TRBJ2-7, with D unclear. Germline assignment: CDR1 SGHTS and CDR2 YDEGEE. This CDR3 spans 13 amino acids. V was shortened by 5 bases and J by 2 bases, with 11 bases between the two germline ends. The CDR3: CASRQRTAYEQYF. Here the CDR3 DNA reads TGTGCCAGCAGACAACGGACGGCCTACGAGCAGTACTTC.

The rearrangement links TRBV5-4 to TRBJ2-7; TRBD1 aligns across 9 bases. From germline, CDR1 is SGHNT and CDR2 YYREEE (reference sequence). The junction had 12 bases not matched to a gene; V was cut back by 4 bases and J by 4 bases. The CDR3 length is 16 residues. Here the CDR3 reads CASSVPRDRGGYEQYF. In DNA, the CDR3 is TGTGCCAGCAGCGTGCCACGAGACAGGGGGGGTTACGAGCAGTACTTC.

This chain links TRBV24-1 with TRBJ2-5; 7 bases are shared with TRBD2. CDR1 and CDR2 from the germline V gene are KGHDR and SFDVKD. The V gene end was trimmed by 4 bases and the J gene end by 4 bases; junction bases not matched to a gene: 8. The CDR3 consists of 15 residues. The CDR3 sequence: CATSEPGVAGETQYF. The CDR3 nucleotides read TGTGCCACCAGTGAACCTGGGGTAGCGGGAGAGACCCAGTACTTC.

The chain recombines TRBV4-2 with TRBJ2-3, with 8 bases identical to TRBD2. The CDR3 totals 17 residues. Germline V gives CDR1 LGHNA, CDR2 YNFKEQ. With V trimmed by 1 base and J by 2 bases, 8 bases remained unmatched. The CDR3 reads CASSQGSGSSYTDTQYF. CDR3 DNA: TGTGCCAGCAGCCAAGGGAGCGGGAGCAGTTACACAGATACGCAGTATTTT.

This rearrangement joins TRBV27 to TRBJ2-7, with 7 bases aligning to TRBD2. From germline, CDR1 is MNHEY and CDR2 SMNVEV (reference sequence). After removal of 4 bases from V and 4 bases from J, the junction contained 10 bases not matched to a gene. The CDR3 totals 15 residues. CDR3 DNA: TGTGCCAGCAGTTACGCTAGCGGAGCCGCTTACGAGCAGTACTTC. It codes for CASSYASGAAYEQYF.

A remark on this clone: Mismatch with germline at one junction end may stem from a read error. The J gene is TRBJ2-1, the V gene TRBV19; 12 nucleotides align to TRBD2. Germline loops: CDR1 LNHDA, CDR2 SQIVND (reference sequence). The CDR3 covers 17 residues. Written as DNA, the CDR3 is TGTGCCAGTAGGGTCGAACTAGCGGGGGGCTCCAACAATGAGCAGTTCTTC. It codes for CASRVELAGGSNNEQFF.

The chain is built from TRBV19 and TRBJ2-7, with D possibly being TRBD1 (6 bases). CDR3 size: 18 residues. The germline CDR1 and CDR2 sequences are LNHDA and SQIVND (reference sequence). Deletions cut 2 bases from V and 1 base from J, with 21 bases between. Here the CDR3 DNA reads TGTGCCAGTAGTATATTCCCCCCCCAGGGGCCGGGGTCCTACGAGCAGTACTTC. Translation gives CASSIFPPQGPGSYEQYF.

This clone occurred a few times. The chain links TRBV14 to TRBJ1-3; D is unclear. There are 15 residues in the CDR3. V lost 1 base and J 2 bases, leaving 9 bases between the germline ends. Germline CDR1 SGHDN, CDR2 FVKESK. CDR3: CASSQVASPGNTIYF. The CDR3 DNA reads TGTGCCAGCAGCCAAGTCGCTAGTCCTGGAAACACCATATATTTT. Complete variable domain (other parts from reference TRBV14 and TRBJ1-3): EAGVTQFPSHSVIEKGQTVTLRCDPISGHDNLYWYRRVMGKEIKFLLHFVKESKQDESGMPNNRFLAERTGGTYSTLKVQPAELEDSGVYFCASSQVASPGNTIYFGEGSWLTVV.

This clone was found once. CDR3 sequence: CASSARGGNTGELFF. The CDR3 coding sequence is TGTGCCAGCAGCGCGCGGGGGGGGAACACCGGGGAGCTGTTTTTT. V gene TRBV11-1 combines with J gene TRBJ2-2, with 9 nucleotides matching TRBD2. Germline values: CDR1 SGHAT, CDR2 FQDESV (reference sequence). The CDR3 consists of 15 residues. V was clipped by 5 bases and J by 1 base; unmatched bases: 2.

The chain joins TRBV24-1 to TRBJ2-7; D not resolved. The germline V and J ends were trimmed by 2 bases and 6 bases, with 13 bases remaining between them. This CDR3 has 14 amino acids. Germline CDR1 reads KGHDR; CDR2 reads SFDVKD. The CDR3 is CATSDSSPAAEQYF. In nucleotides, the CDR3 is TGTGCCACCAGTGATTCCTCCCCCGCTGCCGAGCAGTACTTC.

The chain has TRBV29-1 and TRBJ1-2; D is uncertain. Germline V gene data show CDR1 as SQVTM and CDR2 as ANQGSEA. The CDR3 spans 12 residues. V lost 3 bases to trimming and J lost 5 bases, with 10 bases between them. DNA for the CDR3: TGCAGCGTTGACGTTATGGGATATGGCTACACCTTC. It encodes CSVDVMGYGYTF.

This rearrangement joins TRBV5-6 to TRBJ2-3; 9 bases fit TRBD2. The CDR3 spans 16 residues. In germline, CDR1 is SGHDT, CDR2 YYEEEE. V was clipped by 1 base and J by 3 bases; unmatched bases: 6. CDR3: CASSLISGRGTDTQYF. The CDR3 bases are TGTGCCAGCAGCTTGATTAGCGGGAGAGGGACAGATACGCAGTATTTT.

V is TRBV2 and J is TRBJ2-7; TRBD2 aligns across 8 bases. The J segment lost 0 bases and the V segment lost 8 bases, leaving 9 bases of the junction unmatched. The germline V gene has CDR1 SNHLY and CDR2 FYNNEI. The length of the CDR3 is 15 residues. CDR3 protein: CASLPGGGLSYEQYF. The CDR3 DNA sequence: TGTGCCAGCCTCCCCGGGGGGGGCCTCTCCTACGAGCAGTACTTC.

The chain couples TRBV15 to TRBJ2-7; perhaps TRBD2 as D (6 bases). V lost 7 bases, J lost 7 bases, and 20 bases lay in between. Per germline, CDR1 LNHNV and CDR2 YYDKDF (reference sequence). The length of the CDR3 is 14 residues. The CDR3 coding sequence is TGTGCCACCACGACGGGGGAGTTATTAGGGGAGCAGTACTTC. Translating gives CATTTGELLGEQYF.

Only one count was recorded for this clone. V and J are TRBV28 and TRBJ1-1; 9 nucleotides align to TRBD1. The V gene's germline CDR1 is MDHEN and CDR2 SYDVKM. V was pared by 6 bases and J by 7 bases, with 12 bases of the junction left unmatched. This CDR3 region has 15 residues. The CDR3 coding sequence is TGTGCCAGCAGCTTACTAACCGGGACAGGGAGTGAAGCTTTCTTT. Its protein is CASSLLTGTGSEAFF. Supplemented by reference TRBV28 and TRBJ1-1, the full variable domain reads DVKVTQSSRYLVKRTGEKVFLECVQDMDHENMFWYRQDPGLGLRLIYFSYDVKMKEKGDIPEGYSVSREKKERFSLILESASTNQTSMYLCASSLLTGTGSEAFFGQGTRLTVV.

This rearrangement joins TRBV28 to TRBJ1-2; D remains ambiguous. The CDR3 spans 14 residues. Trimming left V 7 bases short and J 0 bases short, with 12 bases between. CDR1 MDHEN and CDR2 SYDVKM come from the germline V gene. This chain's CDR3 is CASTNLGPNYGYTF. CDR3 sequence (DNA): TGTGCCAGCACAAACCTCGGACCTAACTATGGCTACACCTTC.

The chain couples TRBV9 to TRBJ1-2; 7 bases agree with TRBD1. V was clipped by 8 bases and J by 6 bases; unmatched bases: 13. The germline gives CDR1 SGDLS, CDR2 YYNGEE. The CDR3 contains 14 residues. DNA for the CDR3: TGTGCCAGTCGAAGACAGGGACTTTGGCATGGCTACACCTTC. Translation: CASRRQGLWHGYTF.